The rows below give T cell receptor beta chains drawn from one sample of a study of blood T cell repertoires in COVID-19. TCRdb's copy holds only in-frame clones and misses some; the assay was immunoSEQ multiplex PCR. The sample comprises roughly 160,000 clones, approximately 86% of which are singletons, and roughly 4% rests with the top ten. The sample taken for sequencing was peripheral blood. The source is an older woman who had recovered from COVID-19. The CDR3 runs from the conserved cysteine through the conserved F or W.

v_gene	j_gene	CDR3aa
TRBV28	TRBJ1-1	CASSSWAPQGTEAFF
TRBV27	TRBJ2-7	CASSMGRLSEQYF
TRBV7-9	TRBJ1-5	CASSTDRGHSNQPQHF
TRBV2	TRBJ1-5	CASSDKGRIQPQHF
TRBV29-1	TRBJ2-7	CSVSSGGSYEQYF
TRBV4-1	TRBJ1-5	CASSKGRGAQPQHF
TRBV7-3	TRBJ2-7	CASSLTLGAGDEQYF
TRBV10-3	TRBJ2-2	CAISAGQANTGELFF
TRBV27	TRBJ1-2	CASSPDANRVRGYTF
TRBV5-1	TRBJ2-3	CASSPESSGITDTQYF
TRBV5-1	TRBJ2-7	CASSPRDTTSYEQYF
TRBV28	TRBJ1-2	CASSLKGYYGYTF
TRBV4-1	TRBJ1-4	CASSHPGQGQKLFF
TRBV19	TRBJ2-1	CASNTFSGGVDEQFF
TRBV11-2	TRBJ2-2	CASSPRGANTGELFF
TRBV4-3	TRBJ2-1	CASSPGRNWGSYNEQFF
TRBV5-6	TRBJ1-5	CASSLFPRGNQPQHF
TRBV28	TRBJ2-7	CASSLARFVNEQYF
TRBV6-4	TRBJ2-1	CASSRASGGTFNEQFF
TRBV3-1/TRBV3-2	TRBJ2-1	CASSPGQGLEQFF
TRBV10-3	TRBJ2-2	CAISPLTSGGSTYAGELFF
TRBV4-3	TRBJ1-4	CASSQAPTGPIGEKLFF
TRBV28	TRBJ1-3	CASRPQGPSGNTIYF
TRBV6-5	TRBJ2-1	CASSYSSGGAYNEQFF
TRBV5-1	TRBJ1-2	CASSFSGTGNGEDTF
TRBV19	TRBJ2-3	CASSIELTGDTQYF
TRBV7-2	TRBJ1-2	CASSLYENGYTF
TRBV28	TRBJ2-1	CASSLGGGAGNEQFF
TRBV7-2	TRBJ1-2	CASSKNHFFPDGYTF
TRBV5-5	TRBJ2-7	CASSRGSGPHEQYF
TRBV11-2	TRBJ1-4	CASSFTGATNEKLFF
TRBV19	TRBJ2-3	CASSQYGTDTQYF
TRBV7-9	TRBJ2-3	CASSPLAGPTDTQYF
TRBV5-1	TRBJ2-6	CASSVNSGANVLTF
TRBV3-1/TRBV3-2	TRBJ2-7	CASSQVQAGAYEQYF
TRBV2	TRBJ2-5	CASSEQYRVGETQYF
TRBV18	TRBJ2-1	CASSPKLENNEQFF
TRBV4-2	TRBJ2-5	CASSQDGLAGGIRETQYF
TRBV5-4	TRBJ2-5	CASSPGGESIGETQYF
TRBV4-2	TRBJ1-1	CASSQGLTGGWTEAFF
TRBV6-5	TRBJ1-1	CASSYRRNTEAFF
TRBV2	TRBJ1-2	CASSEGRGGDGYTF
TRBV5-1	TRBJ2-2	CASREGGELFF
TRBV4-1	TRBJ1-3	CASSQLYSGNTIYF
TRBV30	TRBJ2-1	CARGTSGVYNEQFF
TRBV6-5	TRBJ1-4	CASSRDRGNEKLFF
TRBV29-1	TRBJ2-2	CSVTLRGGSGGELFF
TRBV3-1/TRBV3-2	TRBJ1-5	CASSQGTGEGQPQHF
TRBV5-1	TRBJ1-4	CASRPLLNRASTNEKLFF
TRBV6-4	TRBJ2-5	CASSDQGGETQYF
TRBV4-3	TRBJ2-7	CASSQSAGTGYEQYF
TRBV4-1	TRBJ2-7	CASSQGGGASYEQYF
TRBV11-2	TRBJ2-5	CASSLDRGTGVGETQYF